Described below is a single T cell receptor (beta chain) sequence and its context. Its antigen remains unidentified. Expressed TCRB transcripts got sequenced, as all isolated RNA was reverse transcribed. Regulatory, naive and central memory T cell samples averaged roughly 4 million reads. Sequencing was performed with immunoSEQ multiplex PCR; in TCRdb, only in-frame clones are kept and a portion is missing. The data contain some 410,000 clones, roughly 13% of them singletons. The ends were cut back, 1 base at V and 6 bases at J, with 22 bases in the middle. Germline V gene data show CDR1 as SQVTM and CDR2 as ANQGSEA. The CDR3 runs to 17 residues. This record comes from a study of beta chain features in type 1 diabetes. Study-wide context: Sorted cell examination encompassed under 130 million cells across all samples. Whole-study findings and limits: Diminished insertions and augmented deletions at VDJ junctions characterized type 1 diabetes patients. Among all four CD4+ subsets, Type 1 diabetes patients had TCRB CDR3s that were moderately but significantly shorter.

The sequence was collected from a young man in good health. Sequenced material: naive CD4+ T cells from blood. This chain joins TRBV29-1 and TRBJ2-4, with D maybe TRBD1 (6 bases). The CDR3 region is CSVEVQNRDADLNIQYF. The CDR3, as DNA: TGCAGCGTTGAAGTCCAGAACAGGGACGCAGATTTAAACATTCAGTACTTC.